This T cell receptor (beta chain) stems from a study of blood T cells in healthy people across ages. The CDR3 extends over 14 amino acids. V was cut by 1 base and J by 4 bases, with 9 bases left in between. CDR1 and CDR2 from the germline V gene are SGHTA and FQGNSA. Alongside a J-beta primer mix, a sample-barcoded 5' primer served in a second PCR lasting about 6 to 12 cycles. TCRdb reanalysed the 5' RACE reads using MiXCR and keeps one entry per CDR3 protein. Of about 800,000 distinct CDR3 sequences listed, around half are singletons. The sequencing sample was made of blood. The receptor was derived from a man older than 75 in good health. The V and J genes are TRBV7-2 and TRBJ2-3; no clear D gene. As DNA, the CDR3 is TGTGCCAGCAGCTTAGAGGGAAGCGCAGATACGCAGTATTTT. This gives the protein CASSLEGSADTQYF.